This is a list of T cell receptor beta chains from one sample in a study of CD8+ T cells in alopecia areata. The table came from immunoSEQ multiplex PCR; TCRdb's copy has only in-frame clones and leaves some out. The sample has approximately 200,000 clones, roughly two fifths seen once. The material was CD4+ T cells sorted from blood, obtained at approximately week 36, from a patient treated with tofacitinib. The receptors here all came from a human donor with alopecia areata. Each CDR3 is given with its conserved first and last residue. Rows give clone size only sometimes, using once, few, many, or a class for an expanded clone.

v_call clone_size cdr3_aa
TRBV6-1 - CASSELGQAGSTF
TRBV7-3 - CASSPLGGPAYEQYF
TRBV11-2 - CASSDGQTPNQPQHF
TRBV29-1 once CSVGTGEQYF
TRBV6-5 - CASSYSRQGVGEKLFF
TRBV29-1 - CSVETPSGGYNEQFF
TRBV6-6 - CASRDGGQPQHF
TRBV15 - CATSRAKGLGTYGYTF
TRBV15 - CATSRDTSHNYGYTF
TRBV7-9 - CVTASGSHEQYF
TRBV27 few CASSKSWDRGLDGYTF
TRBV7-9 few CASSPGQGDTEAFF
TRBV7-2 - CASSGALSFDEQFF
TRBV28 - CASSYRENTEAFF
TRBV30 - CAWSSTGRVSQPQHF
TRBV5-1 few CASSSTSGPSSGANVLTF
TRBV18 - CASSLGSNQPQHF
TRBV4-2 - CASSPGAYEQYF
TRBV7-2 few CASSRQGDGTYEQYF
TRBV5-5 - CASSFTGTSGSRETQYF
TRBV7-3 few CASSLVRGSGANVLTF
TRBV7-9 - CASSSLLETFF
TRBV7-3 once CASSLRRNTGELFF
TRBV29-1 - CSVDTSGMNDEQFF
TRBV20-1 few CSAAPNEQFF
TRBV10-3 - CAISEKLAGNNEQFF
TRBV11-2 - CASSLGAGQPQHF
TRBV5-6 - CASSFRRTTTYEQYF
TRBV30 once CAWSYELVAFF
TRBV4-1 - CASSQEARQGGNQPQHF
TRBV6-5 - CASRYKSGQFF
TRBV19 - CASMETDSYEQYF
TRBV25-1 - CASSVPTSGETQYF
TRBV5-1 - CASSSAVGPVGTQYF
TRBV20-1 once CSAQDSREFF
TRBV18 - CASSTEKVSYNEQFF
TRBV5-1 - CASSLESGFYEQYF
TRBV25-1 - CASSGQGKEKLFF
TRBV5-4 - CASTLAGDPTGYGYTF
TRBV29-1 - CSVRTGNSNQPQHF
TRBV6-5 - CASTLQGYGYTF
TRBV23-1 - CASSQRGLADYEQYF
TRBV28 - CATSGPRAFGYTF
TRBV7-2 - CAGLAGGNEQFF
TRBV25-1 - CASSEAGVKETQYF
TRBV30 - CAWRAGANTEAFF
TRBV5-1 - CASSLQGSTDGYEQYF
TRBV5-6 - CASSPGLAGIQETQYF
TRBV28 - CASTLGPTGSYEQYF
TRBV27 few CASSQTGSWDIQYF
TRBV30 few CAWSVSPYEQYF
TRBV4-1 - CASSHLTGVTGELFF
TRBV25-1 - CASSAYSEQFF